The present entry profiles one T cell receptor beta chain with its context. The sample originates from a study of blood T cell repertoires in COVID-19. The wider study: Researchers got acute and convalescent COVID-19 samples from the United States, Italy and Spain. The cDNA or gDNA used as material had been derived from T cells, B-cell-depleted T cells, or PBMCs.

Germline assignment: CDR1 MDHEN and CDR2 SYDVKM. The CDR3 runs 17 residues. V lost 7 bases and J lost 0; bases outside the gene matches: 12. Authors' analysis steps: Counts of nucleated cells, estimated from reference gene primer amplification, were obtained. The method was immunoSEQ multiplex PCR; TCRdb's version includes in-frame clones alone and lacks a portion of them. Clone size and the V and J calls come from that table; the DNA yielded D and trimming. The sample holds roughly 190,000 clones; approximately 91% are singletons and the top ten take around 1.2%. Sequencing was performed on peripheral blood. The chain employs TRBV28 and TRBJ2-1; 7 bases are shared with TRBD1. The origin of this receptor is a man aged 25-45 years with acute or convalescent COVID-19. The CDR3 region is CASMGLTGASSYNEQFF. The CDR3 region has the DNA TGTGCCAGCATGGGCCTCACAGGGGCTAGCTCCTACAATGAGCAGTTCTTC.